The source of this T cell receptor beta chain is a study of identical twins' blood T cells. CDR3 length: 10 residues. Germline V gene lookup returns CDR1 MNHEY and CDR2 SMNVEV (reference sequence). The germline V and J ends were trimmed by 7 bases and 6 bases, with 4 bases remaining between them. Each TCR cDNA library carried sample-specific barcodes on both ends. Each CDR3 protein is one row after TCRdb ran MiXCR on the 5' RACE reads. The sample lists 350,000 to 400,000 distinct CDR3 sequences; over 25% were seen once. Findings and limits, study-wide: Each donor's most abundant TCRbeta clonotypes shared more CDR3 sequences with her twin than unrelated donors.

Donors were six healthy women in three monozygous twin pairs. This clonotype showed up just a few times. Its antigen is still unknown. This rearrangement joins TRBV27 to TRBJ2-1; no firm D call. The sequence derives from a woman aged 18 to 50 in good health. Material: PBMCs. CDR3 sequence (DNA): TGTGCCAGCATACTCAATGAGCAGTTCTTC. Protein: CASILNEQFF.